Listed below are T cell receptor beta chains from one sample, sequenced in a study of technical replicates of blood from four donors. Produced via immunoSEQ multiplex PCR; TCRdb's table is partial and in-frame only. This sample has about 66,000 clones, with roughly nine tenths found just once. Sequences were obtained from T cells isolated from PBMCs. These TCRs come from a human donor in good health. CDR3s include the opening cysteine and the closing phenylalanine or tryptophan. A D gene is named only where the DNA matches it firmly. Not every row has a clone size; where given, it reads once, few, many or a size class.

CASSKTDLYGYTF | TGTGCCAGCAGCAAGACAGATCTCTATGGCTACACCTTC | TRBV5-4 | NA | NA | TRBJ1-2
CASSSMYPGRRVHDEQFF | TGTGCCAGCAGCTCCATGTACCCCGGCAGGAGGGTACACGATGAGCAGTTCTTC | TRBV28 | NA | NA | TRBJ2-1
CASSPYLGAGNTIYF | TGTGCCAGCAGCCCCTACCTAGGAGCTGGAAACACCATATATTTT | TRBV4-2 | NA | once | TRBJ1-3
CASSLMGQGARNEQFF | TGTGCCAGCAGCTTAATGGGACAGGGGGCTAGAAATGAGCAGTTCTTC | TRBV7-2 | TRBD1 | NA | TRBJ2-1
CASGTGNGNTEAFF | TGTGCCAGCGGGACAGGGAACGGGAACACTGAAGCTTTCTTT | TRBV19 | TRBD1 | once | TRBJ1-1
CASRGRTGYQPQHF | TGTGCCAGCAGGGGAAGGACAGGGTATCAGCCCCAGCATTTT | TRBV6-6 | TRBD1 | NA | TRBJ1-5
CASSKGTGRTGELFF | TGTGCCAGCAGCAAAGGGACAGGCCGGACCGGGGAGCTGTTTTTT | TRBV5-5 | TRBD1 | NA | TRBJ2-2
CASSPFQGDQPQHF | TGTGCCAGCTCTCCTTTCCAGGGGGATCAGCCCCAGCATTTT | TRBV18 | TRBD1 | NA | TRBJ1-5
CASGSGQGAATYNEQFF | TGCGCCAGCGGATCTGGACAGGGGGCTGCGACCTACAATGAGCAGTTCTTC | TRBV10-2 | TRBD1 | NA | TRBJ2-1
CASSLTLGHPRDEQFF | TGCGCCAGCAGCCTGACGCTGGGACACCCTAGGGATGAGCAGTTCTTC | TRBV5-1 | NA | NA | TRBJ2-1